Reported below is one T cell receptor beta chain. Per the study methods: Estimation of nucleated cell counts was performed using reference gene primer amplification. The protocol was immunoSEQ multiplex PCR, while the TCRdb copy is restricted to in-frame clones and leaves out a portion. That table furnishes V, J and clone size, whereas the DNA furnished D and trimming. The repertoire holds around 70,000 clones, with more than 90% as singletons. This entry comes from a study of blood T cell repertoires in COVID-19. As for the study in general: There were acute and convalescent COVID-19 samples, and they came from the United States, Italy and Spain. PBMCs, B-cell-depleted T cells, or T cells were the source of the cDNA or gDNA that made up the material.

This CDR3 has 17 amino acids. Per germline, CDR1 LGHDT and CDR2 YNNKEL (reference sequence). V lost 0 bases to trimming and J lost 1 base, with 12 bases between them. Material: peripheral blood. The chain has TRBV3-1 (or the pseudogene TRBV3-2) and TRBJ2-2; D is possibly TRBD2 (5 bases). This receptor was identified in a human donor in a cohort sampled during active COVID-19. The CDR3 spells CASSQDPRVGNTGELFF. The DNA for the CDR3 is TGTGCCAGCAGCCAAGATCCGAGGGTGGGGAACACCGGGGAGCTGTTTTTT.